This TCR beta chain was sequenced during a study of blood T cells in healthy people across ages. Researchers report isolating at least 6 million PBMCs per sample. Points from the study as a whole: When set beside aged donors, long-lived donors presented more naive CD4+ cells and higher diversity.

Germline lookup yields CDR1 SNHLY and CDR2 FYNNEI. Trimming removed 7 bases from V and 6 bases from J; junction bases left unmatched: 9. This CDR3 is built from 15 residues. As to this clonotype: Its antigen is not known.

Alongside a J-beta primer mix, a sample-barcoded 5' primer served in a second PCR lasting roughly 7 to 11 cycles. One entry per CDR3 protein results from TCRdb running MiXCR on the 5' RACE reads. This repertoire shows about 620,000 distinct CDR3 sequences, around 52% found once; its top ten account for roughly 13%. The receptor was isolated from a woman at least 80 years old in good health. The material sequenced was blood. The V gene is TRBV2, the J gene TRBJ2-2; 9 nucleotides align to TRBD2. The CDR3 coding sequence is TGTGCCAGCAACCTGGCGGGGGGGCCTCCCGGGGAGCTGTTTTTT. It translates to CASNLAGGPPGELFF.